The entry below describes one T cell receptor (beta chain). Its antigen specificity is not known. Base qualities were left out, and no much larger clone turns up one base away. Patients with autoimmune disease history or receiving systemic immunosuppression were excluded from the trial. In every dose cohort, peripheral blood was drawn for TCR sequencing at baseline, cycle 4 day 1, and cycle 7 day 1. The samples were drawn from a first-in-human, open-label, multicenter phase I dose-escalation trial of ivuxolimab. Adults with locally advanced or metastatic melanoma, renal cell carcinoma, hepatocellular carcinoma or head and neck squamous cell carcinoma were enrolled in the trial. Before TCR sequencing, CD4+ T cells and CD8+ T cells were sorted from peripheral blood as separate populations. The data originate from a study of OX40 agonist ivuxolimab in advanced cancers. About the investigation overall: Ivuxolimab was a fully human IgG2 agonistic monoclonal antibody targeting the costimulatory receptor OX40 (CD134). Intravenous ivuxolimab was administered to patients every 2 weeks at six dose levels: 0.01, 0.1, 0.3, 1.5, 3 and 10 mg/kg. Peripheral TCRbeta sequencing was intended to test whether TCR sequence diversity was altered and clonal T-cell expansion was caused by ivuxolimab. Of the approximately 54 dose-escalation patients, hepatocellular carcinoma was present in about 20, melanoma in approximately 15, renal cell carcinoma in 9 and head and neck cancer in 9. Partial responses were achieved by three dose-escalation patients, of whom one had hepatocellular carcinoma and two had cutaneous melanoma. The dose-escalation cohort was roughly 83% male with a mean age of approximately 59 years, ranging from roughly 23 to 80. Patients were allowed to have had prior anti-PD-1, anti-PD-L1 or anti-CTLA-4 therapy, and 40% to 45% of the dose-escalation patients had previously received checkpoint inhibitors. The monotherapy dose-escalation portion (N of about 47 patients) of the phase I ivuxolimab trial is reported in the paper.

On the study overall, not on this receptor specifically: Partial responders in the 0.1-3.0 mg/kg groups had among the lowest normalized peripheral clonal expansion, especially among CD8+ T cells. Which antigens the clonally expanded peripheral T cells were specific for was not determined. After ivuxolimab, expanded clones were on average more numerous among CD8+ T cells than among CD4+ T cells. At doses of 0.1 to 3.0 mg/kg, clonal expansion of both CD4+ and CD8+ T cells in blood was seen between baseline and week 6. Low levels of normalized T-cell clonal expansion were also seen in some patients who did not respond.

Genomic DNA was isolated from the sorted cells so that the TCRbeta CDR3 region could be sequenced. TCRbeta CDR3 regions were sequenced using the immunoSEQ Assay. TCRdb took over this immuneACCESS table, retaining in-frame rearrangements with V and J assigned. Such tables are incomplete; in checked studies, under half of the missing clones stem from an unresolved V gene, and the remainder is unexplained. The sample table shows around 57,000 clones, and 86% are seen once. The ten largest account for 1% to 1.5% of the sample. The CDR3 goes from the cysteine to the phenylalanine over 12 residues. Of all the DNA, just the CDR3 is kept, 36 bases in frame from base 1. At the junction V is shortened by 0 bases and J by 8 bases, with 6 bases in between.

Rearrangement joined TRBV5-3 to TRBJ2-1; there is no confident call for the D gene. TRBV5-3 is treated as an ORF (open reading frame) with a function not yet certain. The clonotype was recovered from an adult with an advanced solid tumor such as melanoma, head and neck, liver or kidney cancer. Sequenced material: CD4+ or CD8+ T cells sorted from blood, taken in a trial of the OX40 agonist ivuxolimab. The DNA sequence is given as TGTGCCAGAAGCTTGGGTGGTGATGAGCAGTTCTTC. Translated, this is CARSLGGDEQFF.